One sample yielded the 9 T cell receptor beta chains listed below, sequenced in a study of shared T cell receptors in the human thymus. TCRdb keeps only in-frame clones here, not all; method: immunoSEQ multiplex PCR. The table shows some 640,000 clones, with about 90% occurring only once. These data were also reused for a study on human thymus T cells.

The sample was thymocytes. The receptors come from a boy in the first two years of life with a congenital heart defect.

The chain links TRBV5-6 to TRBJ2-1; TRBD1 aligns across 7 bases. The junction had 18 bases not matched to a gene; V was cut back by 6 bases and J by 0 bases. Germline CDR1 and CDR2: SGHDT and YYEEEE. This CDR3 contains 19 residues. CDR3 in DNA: TGTGCCAGCACCTTAATAATTCACAGGGGTTCCCCCTCCTACAATGAGCAGTTCTTC. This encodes CASTLIIHRGSPSYNEQFF.

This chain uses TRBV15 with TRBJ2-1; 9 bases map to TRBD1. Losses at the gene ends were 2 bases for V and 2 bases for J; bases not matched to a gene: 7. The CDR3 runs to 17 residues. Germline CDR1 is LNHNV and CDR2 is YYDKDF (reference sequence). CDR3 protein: CATSRPPGTGTYNEQFF. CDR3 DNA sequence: TGTGCCACCAGCAGACCGCCCGGGACAGGGACCTACAATGAGCAGTTCTTC.

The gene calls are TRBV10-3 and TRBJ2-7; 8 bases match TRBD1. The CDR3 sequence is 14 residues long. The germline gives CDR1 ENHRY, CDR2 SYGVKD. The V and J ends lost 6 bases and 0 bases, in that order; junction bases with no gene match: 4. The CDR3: CAIRDRASSYEQYF. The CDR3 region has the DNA TGTGCCATCAGGGACAGGGCGAGCTCCTACGAGCAGTACTTC.

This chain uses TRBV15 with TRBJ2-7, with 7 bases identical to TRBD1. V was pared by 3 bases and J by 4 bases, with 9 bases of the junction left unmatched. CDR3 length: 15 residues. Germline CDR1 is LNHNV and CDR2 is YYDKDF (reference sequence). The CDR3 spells CATSSHRDRSYEQYF. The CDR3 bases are TGTGCCACCAGCAGCCACCGGGACAGATCGTACGAGCAGTACTTC.

The CDR3 bases are TGTGCCAGCAGCTTGGTGGGCTTGGGTCAGCCCCAGCATTTT. Its translation is CASSLVGLGQPQHF. V usage is TRBV5-6 and J usage is TRBJ1-5, with D uncertain. With 0 bases removed from V and 6 bases from J, the gap between germline ends came to 10 bases. Germline CDR1 reads SGHDT; CDR2 reads YYEEEE. The CDR3 is made up of 14 amino acids.

The CDR3 region is CASSSRSGGYGYTF. The CDR3 DNA reads as TGTGCCAGCAGTAGCCGGAGTGGGGGGTATGGCTACACCTTC. The chain uses TRBV27 and TRBJ1-2; D possibly corresponds to TRBD1 (5 bases). CDR3 length: 14 amino acids. V shed 5 bases and J shed 5 bases, with 15 bases lying between them. CDR1 is MNHEY, CDR2 SMNVEV, per germline (reference sequence).

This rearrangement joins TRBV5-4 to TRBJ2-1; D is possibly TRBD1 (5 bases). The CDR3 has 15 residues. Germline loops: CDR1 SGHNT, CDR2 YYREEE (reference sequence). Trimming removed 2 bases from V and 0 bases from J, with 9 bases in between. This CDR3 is CASSFDSPSYNEQFF. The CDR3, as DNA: TGTGCCAGCAGCTTCGACAGCCCCTCCTACAATGAGCAGTTCTTC.

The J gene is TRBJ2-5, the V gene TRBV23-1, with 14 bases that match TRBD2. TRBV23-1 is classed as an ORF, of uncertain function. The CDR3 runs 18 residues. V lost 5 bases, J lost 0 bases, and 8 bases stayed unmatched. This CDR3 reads CASSAWTSGRTYQETQYF. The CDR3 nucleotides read TGCGCCAGCAGTGCCTGGACTAGCGGGAGGACGTACCAAGAGACCCAGTACTTC.

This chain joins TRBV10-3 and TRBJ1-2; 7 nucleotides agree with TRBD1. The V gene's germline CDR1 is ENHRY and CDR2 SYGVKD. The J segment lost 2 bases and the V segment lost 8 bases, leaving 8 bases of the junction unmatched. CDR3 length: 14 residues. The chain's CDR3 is CAIGGQAFNYGYTF. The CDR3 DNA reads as TGTGCCATCGGAGGACAGGCCTTCAACTATGGCTACACCTTC.